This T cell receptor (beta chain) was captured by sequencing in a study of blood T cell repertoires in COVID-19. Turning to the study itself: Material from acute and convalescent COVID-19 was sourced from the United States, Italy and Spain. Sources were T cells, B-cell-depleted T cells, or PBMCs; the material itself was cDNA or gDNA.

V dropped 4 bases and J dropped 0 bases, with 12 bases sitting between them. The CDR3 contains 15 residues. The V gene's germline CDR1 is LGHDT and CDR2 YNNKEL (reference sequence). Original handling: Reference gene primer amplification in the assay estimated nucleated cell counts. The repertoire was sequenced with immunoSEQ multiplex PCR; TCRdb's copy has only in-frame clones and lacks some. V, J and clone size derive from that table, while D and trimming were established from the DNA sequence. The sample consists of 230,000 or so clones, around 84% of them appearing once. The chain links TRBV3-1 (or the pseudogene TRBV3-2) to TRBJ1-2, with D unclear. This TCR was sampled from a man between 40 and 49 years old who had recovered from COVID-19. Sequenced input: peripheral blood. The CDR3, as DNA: TGTGCCAGCAGCCCGAACTACGGTACTAACTATGGCTACACCTTC. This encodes CASSPNYGTNYGYTF.